This is a list of T cell receptor beta chains from one sample in a study of PD-1 blockade in classical Hodgkin lymphoma. Data came from immunoSEQ multiplex PCR; TCRdb stores just in-frame clones and leaves some out. Among about 24,000 clones, approximately 80% were seen once, and the ten largest hold 22%. The sequencing used peripheral blood mononuclear cells (PBMCs), collected before the fourth cycle of nivolumab. Every receptor here comes from a human donor with classical Hodgkin lymphoma. Each CDR3 is given with its conserved first and last residue. The D gene is left open where the match is weak. Clone size appears in some rows only: once, few, many, or a class for an expanded clone.

J	V	size	D	CDR3	DNA
TRBJ2-1	TRBV9	-	-	CASSVTGAGLNNEQFF	TGTGCCAGCAGCGTTACGGGAGCCGGACTTAACAATGAGCAGTTCTTC
TRBJ2-2	TRBV4-1	-	-	CASSHPGGRLAANTGELFF	TGCGCCAGCAGCCATCCTGGGGGCAGACTTGCTGCGAACACCGGGGAGCTGTTTTTT
TRBJ1-2	TRBV15	-	TRBD1	CATSSQGEYGYTF	TGTGCCACCAGCAGTCAGGGGGAGTATGGCTACACCTTC
TRBJ1-1	TRBV2	-	TRBD1	CASRLQGSNTEAFF	TGTGCCAGCAGACTACAGGGGTCTAACACTGAAGCTTTCTTT
TRBJ1-5	TRBV7-9	-	-	CASSLHGQNQPQHF	TGTGCCAGCAGCTTACACGGACAGAACCAGCCCCAGCATTTT
TRBJ2-1	TRBV2	-	-	CASPPILGGRDYNEQFF	TGTGCCAGCCCTCCTATTTTAGGGGGGCGGGACTACAATGAGCAGTTCTTC
TRBJ1-2	TRBV27	few	TRBD1	CASSPPDRAGGYTF	TGTGCCAGCAGTCCCCCCGACAGGGCCGGCGGCTACACCTTC
TRBJ1-2	TRBV28	-	-	CASSLISAGPYGYTF	TGTGCCAGCAGTTTGATCTCCGCAGGGCCCTATGGCTACACCTTC
TRBJ2-3	TRBV10-3	-	-	CAISVLRRKGSGFEESSTDTQYF	TGTGCCATCAGTGTTCTTCGAAGGAAGGGCTCTGGTTTTGAGGAGTCTAGCACAGATACGCAGTATTTT
TRBJ2-6	TRBV11-1	-	-	CASSSGGSGANVLTF	TGTGCCAGCAGCTCTGGAGGGTCTGGGGCCAACGTCCTGACTTTC
TRBJ2-7	TRBV12-5	-	TRBD1	CASALGQGAYEQYF	TGTGCTAGTGCCTTGGGGCAGGGGGCCTACGAGCAGTACTTC
TRBJ1-1	TRBV15	-	-	CATSRGRDPLNTEAFF	TGTGCCACCAGCAGAGGGCGAGACCCCCTCAACACTGAAGCTTTCTTT
TRBJ1-1	TRBV5-4	-	-	CASSPVVPTGPEAFF	TGTGCCAGCAGCCCGGTAGTACCTACAGGGCCAGAAGCTTTCTTT
TRBJ1-1	TRBV28	-	-	CASTLTNTEAFF	TGTGCCAGCACCCTCACGAACACTGAAGCTTTCTTT
TRBJ1-1	TRBV7-8	-	-	CASSSFGQGYLDTEAFF	TGTGCCAGCAGCTCCTTCGGTCAGGGGTATTTGGACACTGAAGCTTTCTTT
TRBJ1-1	TRBV5-1	-	-	CASKAGFRTDTEAFF	TGCGCCAGCAAGGCAGGGTTCCGTACCGACACTGAAGCTTTCTTT
TRBJ1-2	TRBV19	medium-sized	TRBD1	CASSATGGNYGYTF	TGTGCCAGTAGTGCGACAGGGGGTAACTATGGCTACACCTTC
TRBJ1-1	TRBV5-5	-	TRBD1	CASSLSPVRIGQGWTEAFF	TGTGCCAGCAGCTTGAGCCCCGTTAGGATTGGACAGGGGTGGACTGAAGCTTTCTTT
TRBJ1-1	TRBV28	-	-	CASRLTAEAFF	TGTGCCAGCAGACTTACAGCGGAAGCTTTCTTT
TRBJ2-7	TRBV19	-	TRBD2	CASSIGASGAVAYEQYF	TGTGCCAGTAGTATAGGGGCTAGCGGGGCTGTAGCCTACGAGCAGTACTTC
TRBJ2-6	TRBV15	-	TRBD1	CATSRLRTGGGVSSGANVLTF	TGTGCCACCAGCAGACTGCGGACAGGGGGCGGGGTTAGCTCTGGGGCCAACGTCCTGACTTTC
TRBJ2-7	TRBV7-9	-	TRBD1	CASSRKGQFSYEQYF	TGTGCCAGCAGCCGGAAGGGACAGTTCTCCTACGAGCAGTACTTC